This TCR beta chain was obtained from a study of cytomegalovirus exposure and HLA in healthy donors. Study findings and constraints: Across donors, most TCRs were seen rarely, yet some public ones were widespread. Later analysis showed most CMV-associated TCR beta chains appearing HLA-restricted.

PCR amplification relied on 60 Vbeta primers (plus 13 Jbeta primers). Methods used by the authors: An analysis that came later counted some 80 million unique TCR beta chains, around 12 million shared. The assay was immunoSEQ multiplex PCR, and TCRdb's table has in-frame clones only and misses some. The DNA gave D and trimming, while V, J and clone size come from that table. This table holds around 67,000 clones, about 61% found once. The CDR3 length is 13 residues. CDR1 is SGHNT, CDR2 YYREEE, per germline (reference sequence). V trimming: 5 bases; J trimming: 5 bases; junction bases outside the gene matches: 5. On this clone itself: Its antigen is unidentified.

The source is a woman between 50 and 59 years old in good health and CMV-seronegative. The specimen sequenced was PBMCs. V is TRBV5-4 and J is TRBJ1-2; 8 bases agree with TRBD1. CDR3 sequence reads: CASRPGQEYGYTF. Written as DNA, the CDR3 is TGTGCCAGCAGGCCGGGACAGGAGTATGGCTACACCTTC.